These T cell receptor beta chains were read from a single sample in a study of CD8 T cells in Susac syndrome. A single record per CDR3 protein comes from TCRdb applying MiXCR to the immunoSEQ multiplex PCR reads. The profile shows about 140,000 distinct CDR3 sequences, just under 95% of them singletons. The sequenced material came from CD4+ T cells from PBMCs. The receptors were sampled from a human donor with Susac syndrome. Each CDR3 is given with its conserved first and last residue. D genes are given only for firm matches. Some rows have no size entry. The others give once, few or many, or a class for an expanded clone.

d_call	v_call	clone_size	j_call	cdr3_nt	cdr3_aa
TRBD2	TRBV7-2	-	TRBJ2-3	TGTGCCAGCAGCTCGATGCTTAGCGGGGGCACAGATACGCAGTATTTT	CASSSMLSGGTDTQYF
TRBD2	TRBV5-1	-	TRBJ2-1	TGCGCCAGCAGCGGCGGGACTAGCGGGGGAAGCTCCTACAATGAGCAGTTCTTC	CASSGGTSGGSSYNEQFF
TRBD2	TRBV7-2	-	TRBJ2-5	TGTGCCAGCAGCTTAGCCTTTGCTAGCGGTGAGACCCAGTACTTC	CASSLAFASGETQYF
-	TRBV19	-	TRBJ2-5	TGTGCCAGTAGTGGATACAGCCTGGGGGAGACCCAGTACTTC	CASSGYSLGETQYF
TRBD1	TRBV6-1	once	TRBJ2-7	TGTGCCAGCAGGGGACAGAGCTCCTACGAGCAGTACTTC	CASRGQSSYEQYF
-	TRBV4-2	once	TRBJ2-1	TGTGCCAGCAGTCCCGACGGACAGAGCTACAATGAGCAGTTCTTC	CASSPDGQSYNEQFF
TRBD2	TRBV4-1	-	TRBJ2-5	TGCGCCAGCAGCCCGTTGGGGGCCAGCGGGGGAGGAGAGACCCAGTACTTC	CASSPLGASGGGETQYF
TRBD2	TRBV29-1	-	TRBJ2-5	TGCAGCGTTGGCGGGACTAGCGGGAGATTGGAGACCCAGTACTTC	CSVGGTSGRLETQYF
-	TRBV15	-	TRBJ2-3	TGTGCCACCAGCAGAGTGAGCACAGATACGCAGTATTTT	CATSRVSTDTQYF
-	TRBV20-1	-	TRBJ2-5	TGCAGTGCTAGAGGGAAAACGGGATGGGAGACCCAGTACTTC	CSARGKTGWETQYF
TRBD1	TRBV20-1	-	TRBJ1-2	TGCAGTGCTGGCGGGACAGGGGGCGCAGGTGGCTACACCTTC	CSAGGTGGAGGYTF
-	TRBV7-9	-	TRBJ1-6	TGTGCCAGCAGCCCCCTCTGGACAGTGAATTCACCCCTCCACTTT	CASSPLWTVNSPLHF
-	TRBV30	-	TRBJ1-6	TGTGCCTGGGGGTTCAGCTATAATTCACCCCTCCACTTT	CAWGFSYNSPLHF
TRBD2	TRBV25-1	-	TRBJ2-1	TGTGCCAGCAGTGGGGCTTGGGGGGGTTGGAATGAGCAGTTCTTC	CASSGAWGGWNEQFF
TRBD1	TRBV30	-	TRBJ2-7	TGTGCCTGGAGTCCAAGACAGGGCGTCCACGAGCAGTACTTC	CAWSPRQGVHEQYF
-	TRBV4-1	-	TRBJ2-4	TGCGCCAGCAGCCAAGGGGGAGCCAAAAACATTCAGTACTTC	CASSQGGAKNIQYF
-	TRBV20-1	-	TRBJ2-7	TGCAGTGCTAGATCTATCAGGGCCTTAGCCTCATGGGGGCAGTACTTC	CSARSIRALASWGQYF
TRBD1	TRBV12-3/TRBV12-4	-	TRBJ1-1	TGTGCCAGTCTTTCGGAGGGGGCGAACACTGAAGCTTTCTTT	CASLSEGANTEAFF
TRBD1	TRBV11-1	-	TRBJ2-7	TGTGCCAGCAGCACGGGACAGGGGAGAGAGCAGTACTTC	CASSTGQGREQYF
-	TRBV3-1	-	TRBJ1-2	TGTGCCAGCAGCCAAGCCGCGGGAGCGGGGGGCTACACCTTC	CASSQAAGAGGYTF